Described below is a single TCR beta chain sequence and its context. Using immunoSEQ multiplex PCR, the repertoire was profiled, and TCRdb retains in-frame clones only, with some absent. Of approximately 21,000 clones in the sample, around 68% were seen once. The data originate from a study of PD-1 blockade in classical Hodgkin lymphoma. Each and every patient relapsed after autologous stem cell transplantation, and patients got differing brentuximab vedotin exposure. The CDR3 loop spans 15 amino acids. Trimming pared 0 bases from V and 0 bases from J, leaving 9 bases between. Per the germline V gene, CDR1 is LGHNA and CDR2 is YSLEER.

The source is a human donor with classical Hodgkin lymphoma. This rearrangement joins TRBV4-3 to TRBJ2-7; maybe TRBD2 (6 bases). This sample comprised peripheral blood mononuclear cells (PBMCs), obtained at baseline. The CDR3 region is CASSQEGGSSYEQYF. Here the CDR3 DNA reads TGCGCCAGCAGCCAAGAGGGGGGTAGCTCCTACGAGCAGTACTTC.